The 3 T cell receptor beta chains below all came from one sample that was sequenced in a study of T cells expressing NK-cell markers. Reprocessing the 5' RACE reads, TCRdb reports a single entry for every CDR3 protein and omits DNA. Its table lists some 390,000 distinct CDR3 sequences. Sequencing used blood T cells: a sorted CD56 or NKG2C T cell subset, CD4+ or CD8+ T cells, or bulk PBMC T cells (not recorded which). These receptors came from a woman in her fifties or sixties in good health.

This chain joins TRBV24-1 and TRBJ2-2; there is no DNA to check the TCRdb D call of TRBD1. The germline CDR1 and CDR2 sequences are KGHDR and SFDVKD. The CDR3 spans 15 residues. CDR3 loop: CATSDLWDGSGELFF.

The chain is built from TRBV12-3 or TRBV12-4 and TRBJ2-1; TCRdb picks TRBD2, but there is no DNA to check that call. The CDR3 contains 15 residues. CDR3 sequence reads: CASTVGPTARDEQFF.

The chain is built from TRBV29-1 and TRBJ2-5. This CDR3 contains 13 residues. Germline V gene data show CDR1 as SQVTM and CDR2 as ANQGSEA. CDR3 in amino acids: CSAEWLREETQYF.